This entry lists 7 T cell receptor beta chains sequenced from one sample in a study of blood T cells in healthy people across ages. Together with a sample-barcoded 5' primer, a J-beta primer mix was included in a second PCR lasting about 6 to 11 cycles. TCRdb redid the calling of the 5' RACE reads with MiXCR, one entry per CDR3 protein. The data contain 750,000 to 950,000 distinct CDR3 sequences, roughly 24% of them singletons. This sample was shared with a second study, whose subject was T cells of mothers and their children.

The sequenced material came from blood. Receptor source: a boy younger than 18 in good health.

J is TRBJ2-5 and V is TRBV21-1; TRBD2 is taken as the D call from the table, unchecked against the DNA. TRBV21-1 is listed as a pseudogene. CDR3 length: 15 amino acids. CDR3 bases: TGTGCCAGCAGCAAAGGCCGATCGGGGGGCCAGACCCAGTACTTC. This sequence encodes CASSKGRSGGQTQYF.

This chain links TRBV20-1 with TRBJ2-5, with TRBD1 identical over 7 bases. CDR1 is DFQATT and CDR2 is SNEGSKA in the germline V gene (reference sequence). The J segment lost 2 bases and the V segment lost 6 bases, leaving 6 bases of the junction unmatched. The CDR3 is 13 amino acids. The CDR3 DNA sequence: TGCAGTGCAACAACAGGGGTACAAGAGACCCAGTACTTC. The encoded protein is CSATTGVQETQYF.

This clonotype was detected only a few times. This sequence joins TRBV4-1 and TRBJ1-1; the D gene is possibly TRBD1 (6 bases). The CDR3 is made up of 14 amino acids. Trimming pared 3 bases from V and 6 bases from J, leaving 14 bases between. The V gene's germline CDR1 is MGHRA and CDR2 YSYEKL. Written as DNA, the CDR3 is TGCGCCAGCAGCCAGACAGGCGATCGGGCTGAAGCTTTCTTT. This translates into CASSQTGDRAEAFF.

The chain couples TRBV6-2 or TRBV6-3 to TRBJ2-5; 8 bases fit TRBD2. CDR3 length equals 15 residues. From germline, CDR1 is MNHEY and CDR2 SVGEGT. V trimming: 5 bases; J trimming: 2 bases; junction bases outside the gene matches: 7. CDR3 region: CASSPGLGVQETQYF. The CDR3 DNA sequence: TGTGCCAGCAGTCCGGGACTAGGGGTACAAGAGACCCAGTACTTC.

This clonotype appeared a few times. This chain connects TRBV20-1 to TRBJ1-5, with a tentative D call TRBD1 (5 bases). Per the germline V gene, CDR1 is DFQATT and CDR2 is SNEGSKA (reference sequence). V lost 4 bases and J lost 3, with 13 bases in between. The CDR3 consists of 14 residues. DNA for the CDR3: TGCAGTGCTACAAGACAGACCCTCAATCAGCCCCAGCATTTT. Translating gives CSATRQTLNQPQHF.

This chain connects TRBV6-2 or TRBV6-3 to TRBJ1-6, with unresolved D. Looked up from germline, CDR1 is MNHEY and CDR2 is SVGEGT. The CDR3 is 19 residues long. Trimming pared 0 bases from V and 0 bases from J, leaving 15 bases between. This CDR3 reads CASSYSPGRRSSYNSPLHF. As DNA, the CDR3 is TGTGCCAGCAGTTACTCACCCGGTAGAAGGAGCTCCTATAATTCACCCCTCCACTTT.

The chain couples TRBV2 to TRBJ1-3, with D tentatively TRBD1 (5 bases). V dropped 7 bases and J dropped 1 base, with 17 bases sitting between them. Germline V lookup: CDR1 SNHLY, CDR2 FYNNEI. CDR3 length equals 16 residues. This CDR3 reads CASTRQGSFSGNTIYF. The CDR3 DNA reads TGTGCCAGCACGCGGCAGGGATCTTTTTCTGGAAACACCATATATTTT.